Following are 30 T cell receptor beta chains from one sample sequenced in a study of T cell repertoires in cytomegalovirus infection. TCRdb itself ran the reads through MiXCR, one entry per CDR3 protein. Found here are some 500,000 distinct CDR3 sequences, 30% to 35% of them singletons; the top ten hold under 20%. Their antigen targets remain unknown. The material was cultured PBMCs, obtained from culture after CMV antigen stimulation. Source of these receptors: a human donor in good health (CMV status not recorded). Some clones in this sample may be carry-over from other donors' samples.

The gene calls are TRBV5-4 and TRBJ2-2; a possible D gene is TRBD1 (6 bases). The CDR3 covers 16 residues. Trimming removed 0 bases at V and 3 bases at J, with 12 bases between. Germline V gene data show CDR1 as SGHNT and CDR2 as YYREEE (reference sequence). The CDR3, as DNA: TGTGCCAGCAGCTTGGACAGGACAGTCCACACCGGGGAGCTGTTTTTT. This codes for CASSLDRTVHTGELFF.

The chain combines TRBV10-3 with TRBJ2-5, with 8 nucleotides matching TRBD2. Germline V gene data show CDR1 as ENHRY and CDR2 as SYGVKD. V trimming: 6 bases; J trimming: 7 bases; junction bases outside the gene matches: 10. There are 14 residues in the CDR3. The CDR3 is CAIRTTSAGGTQYF. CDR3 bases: TGTGCCATCAGGACGACTAGCGCGGGGGGGACCCAGTACTTC.

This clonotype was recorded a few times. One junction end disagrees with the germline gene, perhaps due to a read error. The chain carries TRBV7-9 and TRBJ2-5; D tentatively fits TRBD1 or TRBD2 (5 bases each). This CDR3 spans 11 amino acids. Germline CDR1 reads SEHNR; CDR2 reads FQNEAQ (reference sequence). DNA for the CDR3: TGTGCCAGCAGCTTAGGAGCCAGGGAGCTCTTC. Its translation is CASSLGARELF.

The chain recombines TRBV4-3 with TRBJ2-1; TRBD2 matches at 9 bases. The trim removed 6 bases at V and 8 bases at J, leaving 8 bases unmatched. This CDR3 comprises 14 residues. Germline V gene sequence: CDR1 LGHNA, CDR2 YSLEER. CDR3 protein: CASSPGLAADEQFF. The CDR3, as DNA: TGCGCCAGCAGTCCGGGACTAGCCGCCGATGAGCAGTTCTTC.

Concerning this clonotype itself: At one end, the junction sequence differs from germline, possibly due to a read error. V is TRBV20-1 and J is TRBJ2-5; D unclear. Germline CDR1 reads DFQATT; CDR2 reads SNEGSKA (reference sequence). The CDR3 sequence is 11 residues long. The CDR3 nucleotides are TGCAGTGCTATCTGGCAAGGGACCCAGTACTTC. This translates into CSAIWQGTQYF.

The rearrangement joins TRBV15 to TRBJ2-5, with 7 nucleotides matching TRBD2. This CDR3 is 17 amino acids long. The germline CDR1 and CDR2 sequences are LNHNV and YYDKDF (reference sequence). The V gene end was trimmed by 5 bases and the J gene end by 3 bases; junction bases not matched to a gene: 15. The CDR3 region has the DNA TGTGCCACCAGCTCCCGGGGGAGGGGAGTCAAGAAAGAGACCCAGTACTTC. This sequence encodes CATSSRGRGVKKETQYF.

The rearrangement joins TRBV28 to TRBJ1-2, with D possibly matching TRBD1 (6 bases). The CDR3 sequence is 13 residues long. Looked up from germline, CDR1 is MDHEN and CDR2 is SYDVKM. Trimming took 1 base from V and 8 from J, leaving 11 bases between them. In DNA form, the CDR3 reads TGTGCCAGCAGTTTATCAGGGGTGTGGGGCTACACCTTC. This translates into CASSLSGVWGYTF.

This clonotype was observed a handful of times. In DNA form, the CDR3 reads TGTGCCAGCACTCCACAGGGAGGCGGCACCGGGGAGCTGTTTTTT. Protein sequence: CASTPQGGGTGELFF. The chain joins TRBV6-4 to TRBJ2-2; D tentatively fits TRBD1 or TRBD2 (6 bases each). CDR1 is MRHNA and CDR2 is SNTAGT in the germline V gene. This CDR3 has 15 residues. V was trimmed by 7 bases and J by 4 bases, leaving 16 bases between them.

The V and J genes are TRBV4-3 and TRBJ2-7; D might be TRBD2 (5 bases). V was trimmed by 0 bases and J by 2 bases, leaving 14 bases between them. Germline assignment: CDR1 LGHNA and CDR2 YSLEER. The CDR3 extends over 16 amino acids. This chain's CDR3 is CASSQDYVGVTYEQYF. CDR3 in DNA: TGCGCCAGCAGCCAAGACTACGTGGGAGTTACCTACGAGCAGTACTTC.

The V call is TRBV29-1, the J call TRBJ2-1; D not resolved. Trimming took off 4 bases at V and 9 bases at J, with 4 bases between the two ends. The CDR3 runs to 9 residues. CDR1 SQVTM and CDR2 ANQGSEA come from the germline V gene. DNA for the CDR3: TGCAGCGTTGGATCTGAGCAGTTCTTC. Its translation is CSVGSEQFF.

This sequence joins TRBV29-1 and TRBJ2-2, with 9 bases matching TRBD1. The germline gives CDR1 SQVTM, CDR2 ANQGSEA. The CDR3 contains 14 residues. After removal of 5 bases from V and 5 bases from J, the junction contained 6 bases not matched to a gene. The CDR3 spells CSVYGTGKTGELFF. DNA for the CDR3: TGCAGCGTTTACGGGACAGGGAAGACCGGGGAGCTGTTTTTT.

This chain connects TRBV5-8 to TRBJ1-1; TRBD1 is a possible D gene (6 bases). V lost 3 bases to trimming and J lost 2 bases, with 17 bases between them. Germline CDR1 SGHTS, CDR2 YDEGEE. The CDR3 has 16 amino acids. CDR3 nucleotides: TGTGCCAGCAGCTCCAAAAACAGGGTTGGTAACACTGAAGCTTTCTTT. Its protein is CASSSKNRVGNTEAFF.

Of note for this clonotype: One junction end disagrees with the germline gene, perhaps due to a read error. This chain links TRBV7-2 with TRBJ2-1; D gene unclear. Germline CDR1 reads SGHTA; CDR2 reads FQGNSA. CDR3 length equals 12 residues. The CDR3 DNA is TGTGCCAGCAGCTTAGGATACAATGAGCAGATCTTC. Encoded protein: CASSLGYNEQIF.

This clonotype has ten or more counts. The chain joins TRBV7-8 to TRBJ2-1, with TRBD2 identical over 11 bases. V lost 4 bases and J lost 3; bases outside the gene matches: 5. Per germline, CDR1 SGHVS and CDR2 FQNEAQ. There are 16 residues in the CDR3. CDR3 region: CASSSRLAGSYNEQFF. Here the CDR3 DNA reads TGTGCCAGCAGCTCCCGACTAGCGGGAAGCTACAATGAGCAGTTCTTC.

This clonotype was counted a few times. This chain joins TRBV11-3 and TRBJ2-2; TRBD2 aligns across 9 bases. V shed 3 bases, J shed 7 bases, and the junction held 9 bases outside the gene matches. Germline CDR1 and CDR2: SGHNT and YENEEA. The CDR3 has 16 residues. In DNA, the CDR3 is TGTGCCAGCAGCTTGACTAGCGGTTGGGGTGACGGGGAGCTGTTTTTT. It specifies CASSLTSGWGDGELFF.

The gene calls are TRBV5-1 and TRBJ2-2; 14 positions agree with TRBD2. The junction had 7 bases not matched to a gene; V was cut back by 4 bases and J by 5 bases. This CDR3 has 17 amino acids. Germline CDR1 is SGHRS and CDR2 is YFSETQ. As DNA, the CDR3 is TGCGCCAGCAGCATGGGACTAGCGGGAGTGCGTACCGGGGAGCTGTTTTTT. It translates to CASSMGLAGVRTGELFF.

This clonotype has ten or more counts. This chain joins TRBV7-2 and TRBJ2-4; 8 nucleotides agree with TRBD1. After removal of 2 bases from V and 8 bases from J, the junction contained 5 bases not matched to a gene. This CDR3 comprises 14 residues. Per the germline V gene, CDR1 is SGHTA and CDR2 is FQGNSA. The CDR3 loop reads CASSLSGGLDIQYF. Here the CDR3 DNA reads TGTGCCAGCAGCTTATCAGGGGGCTTAGACATTCAGTACTTC. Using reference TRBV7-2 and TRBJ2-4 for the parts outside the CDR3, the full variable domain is GAGVSQSPSNKVTEKGKDVELRCDPISGHTALYWYRQSLGQGLEFLIYFQGNSAPDKSGLPSDRFSAERTGGSVSTLTIQRTQQEDSAVYLCASSLSGGLDIQYFGAGTRLSVL.

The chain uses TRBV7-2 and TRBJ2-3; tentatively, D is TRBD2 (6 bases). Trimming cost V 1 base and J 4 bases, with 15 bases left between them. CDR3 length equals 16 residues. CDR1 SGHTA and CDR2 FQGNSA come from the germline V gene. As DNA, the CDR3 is TGTGCCAGCAGCTTAGATTATGGCGGAGGGGCAGATACGCAGTATTTT. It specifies CASSLDYGGGADTQYF.

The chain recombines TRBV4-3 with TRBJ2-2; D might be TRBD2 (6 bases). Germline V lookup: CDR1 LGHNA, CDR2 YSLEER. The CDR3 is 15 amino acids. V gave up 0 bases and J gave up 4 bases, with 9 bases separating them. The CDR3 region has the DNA TGCGCCAGCAGCCAAGATCGACTAGTCACCGGGGAGCTGTTTTTT. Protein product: CASSQDRLVTGELFF.

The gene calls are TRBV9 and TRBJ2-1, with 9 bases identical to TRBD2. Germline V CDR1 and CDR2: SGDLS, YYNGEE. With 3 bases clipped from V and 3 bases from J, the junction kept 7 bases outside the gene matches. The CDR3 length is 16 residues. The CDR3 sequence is CASSEEGLAVYNEQFF. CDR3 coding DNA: TGTGCCAGCAGCGAAGAGGGACTAGCCGTCTACAATGAGCAGTTCTTC. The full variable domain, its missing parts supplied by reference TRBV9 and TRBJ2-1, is DSGVTQTPKHLITATGQRVTLRCSPRSGDLSVYWYQQSLDQGLQFLIQYYNGEERAKGNILERFSAQQFPDLHSELNLSSLELGDSALYFCASSEEGLAVYNEQFFGPGTRLTVL.

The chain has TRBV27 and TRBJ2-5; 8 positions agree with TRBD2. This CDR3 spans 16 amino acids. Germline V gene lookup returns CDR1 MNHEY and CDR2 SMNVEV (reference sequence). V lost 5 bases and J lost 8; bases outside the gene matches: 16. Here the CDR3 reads CASSIGGGRLNRTQYF. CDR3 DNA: TGTGCCAGCAGTATCGGGGGGGGGCGACTCAATCGAACCCAGTACTTC.

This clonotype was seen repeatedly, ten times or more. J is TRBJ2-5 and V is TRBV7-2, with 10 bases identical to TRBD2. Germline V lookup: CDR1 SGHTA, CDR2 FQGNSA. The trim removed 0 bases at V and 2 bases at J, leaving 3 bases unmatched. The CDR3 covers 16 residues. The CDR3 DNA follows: TGTGCCAGCAGCTTAGCGGCTAGCGGGGGACAAGAGACCCAGTACTTC. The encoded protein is CASSLAASGGQETQYF.

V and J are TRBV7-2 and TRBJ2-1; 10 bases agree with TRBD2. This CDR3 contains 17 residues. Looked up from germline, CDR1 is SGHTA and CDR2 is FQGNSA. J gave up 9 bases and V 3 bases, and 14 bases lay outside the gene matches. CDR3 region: CASSFLASGSRGGEQFF. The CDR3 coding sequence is TGTGCCAGCAGCTTTTTGGCTAGCGGGAGTAGGGGAGGTGAGCAGTTCTTC.

CDR3 loop: CSAKIQAINEKLFF. The CDR3 region has the DNA TGCAGTGCTAAAATACAGGCTATTAATGAAAAACTGTTTTTT. J is TRBJ1-4 and V is TRBV20-1, with D maybe TRBD1 (5 bases). This CDR3 has 14 amino acids. From germline, CDR1 is DFQATT and CDR2 SNEGSKA (reference sequence). V lost 4 bases, J lost 4 bases, and 13 bases lay in between.

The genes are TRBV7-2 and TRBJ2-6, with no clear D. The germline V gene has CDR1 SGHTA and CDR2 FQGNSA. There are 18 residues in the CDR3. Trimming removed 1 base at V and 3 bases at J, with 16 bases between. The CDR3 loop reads CASSLVKLSHRGANVLTF. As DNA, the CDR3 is TGTGCCAGCAGCTTAGTTAAGTTGTCGCACCGTGGGGCCAACGTCCTGACTTTC.

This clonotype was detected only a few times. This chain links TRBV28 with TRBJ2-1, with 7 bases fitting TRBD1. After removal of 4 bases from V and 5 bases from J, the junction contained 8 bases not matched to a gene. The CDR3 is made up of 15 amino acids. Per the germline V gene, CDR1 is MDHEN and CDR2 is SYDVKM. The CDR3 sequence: CASSSTGNSHNEQFF. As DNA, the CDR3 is TGTGCCAGCAGTTCGACAGGGAATAGCCACAATGAGCAGTTCTTC.

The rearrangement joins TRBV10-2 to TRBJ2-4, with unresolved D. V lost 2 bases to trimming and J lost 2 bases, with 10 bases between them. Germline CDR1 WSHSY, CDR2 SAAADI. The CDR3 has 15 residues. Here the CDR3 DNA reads TGCGCCAGCAGTGAGGTTAGGCCTTCCAAAAACATTCAGTACTTC. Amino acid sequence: CASSEVRPSKNIQYF.

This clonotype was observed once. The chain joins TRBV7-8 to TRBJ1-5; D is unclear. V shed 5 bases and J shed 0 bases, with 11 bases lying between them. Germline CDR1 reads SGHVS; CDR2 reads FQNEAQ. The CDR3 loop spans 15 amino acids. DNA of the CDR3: TGTGCCAGCAGCCAGACACGGATTAGCAATCAGCCCCAGCATTTT. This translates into CASSQTRISNQPQHF.

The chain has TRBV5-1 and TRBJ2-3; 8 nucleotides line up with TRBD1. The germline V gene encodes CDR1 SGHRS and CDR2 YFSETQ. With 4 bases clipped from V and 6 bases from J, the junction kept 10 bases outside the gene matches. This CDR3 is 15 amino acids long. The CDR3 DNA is TGCGCCAGCAGCAAGTCCGGGACAGGAGGGGATACGCAGTATTTT. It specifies CASSKSGTGGDTQYF. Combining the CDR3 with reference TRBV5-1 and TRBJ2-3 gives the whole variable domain KAGVTQTPRYLIKTRGQQVTLSCSPISGHRSVSWYQQTPGQGLQFLFEYFSETQRNKGNFPGRFSGRQFSNSRSEMNVSTLELGDSALYLCASSKSGTGGDTQYFGPGTRLTVL.

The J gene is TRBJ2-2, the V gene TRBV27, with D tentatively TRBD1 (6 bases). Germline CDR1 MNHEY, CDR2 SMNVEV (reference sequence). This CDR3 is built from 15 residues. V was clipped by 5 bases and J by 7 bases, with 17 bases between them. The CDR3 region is CASSPGQIDFGELFF. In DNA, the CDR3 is TGTGCCAGCAGTCCCGGACAGATCGACTTCGGGGAGCTGTTTTTT.